One T cell receptor (beta chain) is described in this entry. The target of this receptor is not known. No clone much larger than this one lies a single base away; base qualities are absent. CDR1 and CDR2 are read off the germline V gene as MNHNS and SASEGT. From its cysteine to its phenylalanine, the CDR3 spans 12 amino acids. Only the CDR3 DNA is retained, 36 bases long and in frame from the first base. V is clipped by 7 bases and J by 3 bases, and the sequence between their germline boundaries is 9 bases long. The trial excluded patients who had a history of autoimmune disease or were on systemic immunosuppression. Peripheral blood for TCR sequencing was drawn from every dose cohort at baseline, at cycle 4 day 1 and at cycle 7 day 1. Samples came from an open-label, multicenter, first-in-human phase I dose-escalation trial of ivuxolimab. Adults with locally advanced or metastatic melanoma, renal cell carcinoma, hepatocellular carcinoma or head and neck squamous cell carcinoma were enrolled in the trial. Before TCR sequencing, CD4+ and CD8+ T cells were separately sorted from peripheral blood.

The sample belongs to a study of OX40 agonist ivuxolimab in advanced cancers. Looking at the study overall: The costimulatory receptor OX40 (CD134) was targeted by ivuxolimab, a fully human IgG2 agonistic monoclonal antibody. Intravenous ivuxolimab was administered to patients every 2 weeks at six dose levels: 0.01, 0.1, 0.3, 1.5, 3 and 10 mg/kg. Of the 50 or so patients in dose escalation, around 19 had hepatocellular carcinoma, some 15 had melanoma, 9 had renal cell carcinoma and 9 had head and neck cancer. The dose-escalation cohort was 82.7% male with a mean age of around 64 years, ranging from roughly 20 to 85. Prior anti-PD-1, anti-PD-L1 or anti-CTLA-4 therapy was permitted, and checkpoint inhibitors had been received by under 50% of dose-escalation patients. Partial responses occurred in three dose-escalation patients: two with cutaneous melanoma and one with hepatocellular carcinoma. Peripheral TCRbeta sequencing was intended to test whether TCR sequence diversity was altered and clonal T-cell expansion was caused by ivuxolimab. The monotherapy dose-escalation portion (N of about 49 patients) of the phase I ivuxolimab trial is reported in the paper. Overall results and qualifications from the work: After ivuxolimab, expanded clones were on average more numerous among CD8+ T cells than among CD4+ T cells. Low levels of normalized T-cell clonal expansion were also seen in some patients who did not respond. Which antigens the clonally expanded peripheral T cells were specific for was not determined. Clonal expansion of both CD4+ and CD8+ blood T cells was observed from baseline to week 6 at doses 0.1 to 3.0 mg/kg. Partial responders in the 0.1-3.0 mg/kg groups had among the lowest normalized peripheral clonal expansion, especially among CD8+ T cells.

For sequencing of the TCRbeta CDR3 region, genomic DNA was extracted from the sorted cells. The immunoSEQ Assay was used to sequence the TCRbeta CDR3 regions. Entries here come from immuneACCESS through TCRdb and include only in-frame sequences with V and J called. Some clones fail to appear in such tables; in the studies checked, an unresolved V gene covers under half of the shortfall, and the cause of the remainder is unknown. The sample contains under 80,000 clones, roughly 87% of them found a single time. More than 1.5% of the sample goes to the ten largest clones. The receptor was derived from an adult with an advanced solid tumor such as melanoma, head and neck, liver or kidney cancer. The chain joins TRBV6-1 to TRBJ1-2; the D gene identity is not certain. Here the sequenced sample was CD4+ or CD8+ T cells sorted from blood, taken in a trial of the OX40 agonist ivuxolimab. The DNA is as follows: TGTGCCAGCACCCTCGACTACTATGGCTACACCTTC. This is translated as CASTLDYYGYTF.